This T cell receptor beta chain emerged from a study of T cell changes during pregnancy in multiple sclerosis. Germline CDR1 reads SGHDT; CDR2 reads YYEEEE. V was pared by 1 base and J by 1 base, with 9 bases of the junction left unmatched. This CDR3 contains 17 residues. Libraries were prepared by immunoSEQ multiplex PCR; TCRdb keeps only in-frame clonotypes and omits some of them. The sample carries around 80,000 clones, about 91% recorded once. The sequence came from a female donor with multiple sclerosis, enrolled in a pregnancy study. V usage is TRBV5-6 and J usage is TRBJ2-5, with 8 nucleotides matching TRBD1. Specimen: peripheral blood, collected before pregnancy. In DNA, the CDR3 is TGTGCCAGCAGCTTGCGGGTTATGACAGGGGTCCAAGAGACCCAGTACTTC. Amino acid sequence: CASSLRVMTGVQETQYF.